This T cell receptor (beta chain) was documented in a study of T cell repertoires in aging, cancer and after chemotherapy. About the research overall: Donor ages fell into six groups from 30 or younger up to 70 or older.

CDR1 and CDR2 from the germline V gene are SQVTM and ANQGSEA. CDR3 length equals 16 residues. Trimming removed 0 bases at V and 5 bases at J, with 19 bases between. TRB rearrangements spanning V, D and J were amplified using mixed TRB-A/B primers. A single record per CDR3 protein comes from TCRdb applying MiXCR to the multiplex PCR reads. This table holds 6,000 to 8,500 distinct CDR3 sequences, 22% found once. Findings of the study overall: Across the chemotherapy interval, each cancer cohort showed higher median generation probability, suggesting thymic rebound. Loss of evenness, beyond lost richness, contributed to age-related TCR diversity decline in cancer patients.

Peripheral blood genomic DNA, not sorted cells or RNA, was the template. By its share, this clonotype is medium-sized (0.01 to 0.1%). What it recognizes is unknown. This receptor was identified in a human donor with a blood cancer. Sequenced input: blood. The genes are TRBV29-1 and TRBJ2-5; tentative D call: TRBD1 (6 bases). CDR3 region: CSVEDQGLTGWETQYF. In DNA form, the CDR3 reads TGCAGCGTTGAAGATCAGGGTCTAACAGGGTGGGAGACCCAGTACTTC.